This TCR beta chain was identified during a study of T cell responses to AZD1222 COVID-19 vaccine. Clones were sequenced by immunoSEQ multiplex PCR, and TCRdb holds only the in-frame ones, with some missing. The sample lists around 100,000 clones; 90% were seen once. General study results and limits: Among the donors, most were white British and more were female, and clonal diversity was possibly underestimated.

The V gene lost 5 bases and the J gene lost 9 bases, with 11 bases spanning the gap. CDR1 LNHDA and CDR2 SQIVND come from the germline V gene (reference sequence). The CDR3 consists of 12 residues. This clone occurred once. Its antigen is undetermined. The TCR sequence derives from an adult in good health. V and J are TRBV19 and TRBJ2-1; D is perhaps TRBD1 or TRBD2 (5 bases each). The sample in question was peripheral blood, obtained on day 0 of AZD1222 vaccination. The CDR3 sequence: CASSPIGGEQFF. The CDR3 nucleotides are TGTGCCAGTAGTCCAATTGGGGGTGAGCAGTTCTTC.